These 30 T cell receptor beta chains were all obtained from the same sample, sequenced in a study of T-cell reconstitution after alpha-beta-depleted transplantation in children. The authors prepared the TCRbeta library with unique molecular identifiers. TCRdb analysed the PCR reads with MiXCR anew, one entry per CDR3 protein. The sample holds 200,000 to 300,000 distinct CDR3 sequences, roughly 8% seen once. The specimen was PBMCs, mostly from graft donor cells, collected 180 days after TCRalphabeta/CD19-depleted stem cell transplant. These receptors originate from a male patient between 5 and 17 years old who had a stem cell transplant for acute lymphoblastic leukemia, so the T cells may come from the graft donor.

At least ten counts were recorded for this clonotype. The V gene is TRBV6-5, the J gene TRBJ2-6; D call uncertain. This CDR3 spans 16 amino acids. Trimming left V 7 bases short and J 0 bases short, with 13 bases between. Germline values: CDR1 MNHEY, CDR2 SVGAGI. CDR3 residues: CASTSAASSGANVLTF. The CDR3 DNA follows: TGTGCCAGCACTTCTGCCGCTAGCTCTGGGGCCAACGTCCTGACTTTC.

Ten or more counts support this clonotype. The V gene is TRBV11-3, the J gene TRBJ2-2; D ambiguous. CDR1 and CDR2 (germline): SGHNT, YENEEA. V lost 2 bases to trimming and J lost 6 bases, with 7 bases between them. This CDR3 comprises 13 residues. Here the CDR3 reads CASSLMFAGELFF. The CDR3 region has the DNA TGTGCCAGCAGCTTAATGTTTGCCGGGGAGCTGTTTTTT.

In its sample, this clonotype was seen many times. V and J are TRBV12-3 or TRBV12-4 and TRBJ1-5, with D perhaps TRBD1 (5 bases). The CDR3 runs 14 residues. Trimming pared 5 bases from V and 7 bases from J, leaving 15 bases between. The CDR3 region has the DNA TGTGCCAGCAGTCCGCCGGGACGGGCCCAGCCCCAGCATTTT. Translating gives CASSPPGRAQPQHF.

To note about this clonotype: A much larger clone lies a single base off, so this may be a read error. V gene TRBV7-8 combines with J gene TRBJ2-3; 9 nucleotides match TRBD1. The CDR3 length is 16 residues. CDR1 is SGHVS and CDR2 is FQNEAQ in the germline V gene. V shed 6 bases and J 6 bases; nucleotides not matched to a gene: 13. The CDR3 is CASSLPRDRARDTQYF. CDR3 DNA: TGTGCCAGCAGTCTTCCCCGGGACAGGGCGAGGGATACGCAGTATTTT.

This clonotype was observed many times. The chain carries TRBV20-1 and TRBJ2-7; 7 bases map to TRBD2. CDR1 DFQATT and CDR2 SNEGSKA come from the germline V gene (reference sequence). After removal of 5 bases from V and 2 bases from J, the junction contained 9 bases not matched to a gene. This CDR3 contains 14 residues. This CDR3 is CSAPQAGRTYEQYF. The CDR3 DNA is TGCAGTGCTCCTCAAGCGGGGCGAACCTACGAGCAGTACTTC.

This clonotype was picked up many times. The chain combines TRBV2 with TRBJ2-7, with D possibly called TRBD1 or TRBD2 (5 bases each). The V gene's germline CDR1 is SNHLY and CDR2 FYNNEI. The CDR3 is made up of 15 amino acids. V gave up 7 bases and J gave up 4 bases, with 20 bases separating them. CDR3 bases: TGTGCCAGCACCAAGAGGAGGACAAATGGATACGAGCAGTACTTC. Translation: CASTKRRTNGYEQYF. Complete variable domain (other parts from reference TRBV2 and TRBJ2-7): EPEVTQTPSHQVTQMGQEVILRCVPISNHLYFYWYRQILGQKVEFLVSFYNNEISEKSEIFDDQFSVERPDGSNFTLKIRSTKLEDSAMYFCASTKRRTNGYEQYFGPGTRLTVT.

This clonotype has at least ten counts. This chain uses TRBV5-1 with TRBJ2-3, with D possibly TRBD2 on 6 matching bases. The CDR3 consists of 15 residues. V lost 3 bases, J lost 0 bases, and 11 bases lay in between. The germline V gene has CDR1 SGHRS and CDR2 YFSETQ. CDR3 coding DNA: TGCGCCAGCAGCTCCGGACTAAGTAGCACAGATACGCAGTATTTT. Its protein is CASSSGLSSTDTQYF.

This clonotype has a count of ten or more. This chain connects TRBV5-1 to TRBJ1-2, with D tentatively TRBD1 (5 bases). V shed 1 base and J shed 3 bases, with 16 bases lying between them. Per the germline V gene, CDR1 is SGHRS and CDR2 is YFSETQ. This CDR3 has 16 amino acids. The CDR3 sequence is CASSLKTARGDYGYTF. The CDR3 DNA reads TGCGCCAGCAGCTTGAAAACGGCTCGGGGGGACTATGGCTACACCTTC.

The table lists this clonotype with many counts. This chain connects TRBV2 to TRBJ2-2; 7 bases agree with TRBD1. Germline CDR1 SNHLY, CDR2 FYNNEI. J gave up 3 bases and V 5 bases, and 6 bases lay outside the gene matches. The CDR3 contains 15 residues. CDR3 DNA sequence: TGTGCCAGCAGTAAGGGACAGCTCTACACCGGGGAGCTGTTTTTT. It encodes CASSKGQLYTGELFF.

This clonotype appeared many times. The chain employs TRBV24-1 and TRBJ2-6; TRBD1 aligns across 9 bases. V lost 1 base to trimming and J lost 3 bases; unmatched junction nucleotides: 9. This CDR3 has 19 residues. Germline V gives CDR1 KGHDR, CDR2 SFDVKD. In nucleotides, the CDR3 is TGTGCCACCAGTGATTTACGGGACAGGGTCGTCTGTGGGGCCAACGTCCTGACTTTC. This codes for CATSDLRDRVVCGANVLTF.

Many counts were recorded for this clonotype. The genes are TRBV20-1 and TRBJ2-7; D gene unclear. The V end was cut by 2 bases, the J end by 5 bases, with 16 bases between. CDR1 and CDR2 from the germline V gene are DFQATT and SNEGSKA (reference sequence). The CDR3 extends over 14 amino acids. CDR3 DNA sequence: TGCAGTGCTAGAAAACCGACGGTCGATAACGAGCAGTACTTC. The encoded protein is CSARKPTVDNEQYF.

This clonotype was observed many times. This chain links TRBV3-1 with TRBJ2-2; maybe TRBD1 (6 bases). Germline V CDR1 and CDR2: LGHDT, YNNKEL (reference sequence). The V end lost 1 base, the J end lost 6 bases, and 18 bases lay between the germline ends. The CDR3 is made up of 17 amino acids. Here the CDR3 DNA reads TGTGCCAGCAGCCAAGCGGCACCCACAGGGTTCCCCGGGGAGCTGTTTTTT. Its translation: CASSQAAPTGFPGELFF.

This clonotype showed up many times. V gene TRBV6-5 combines with J gene TRBJ1-1; weak D call: TRBD1 (6 bases). Trimming pared 8 bases from V and 5 bases from J, leaving 9 bases between. Germline assignment: CDR1 MNHEY and CDR2 SVGAGI. This CDR3 has 11 residues. The CDR3 coding sequence is TGTGCCAGCTCCCAGGGGACTGAAGCTTTCTTT. Encoded protein: CASSQGTEAFF.

The chain uses TRBV21-1 and TRBJ2-7; the DNA was not used to check the table's D call, TRBD2. TRBV21-1 has pseudogene status. The CDR3 has 17 residues. The CDR3: CASSKVSSGHSSYEQYF. The CDR3 DNA follows: TGTGCCAGCAGCAAAGTGAGTAGCGGGCATTCTTCCTACGAGCAGTACTTC.

This clonotype has a count of ten or more. The genes are TRBV27 and TRBJ2-3; 10 bases map to TRBD1. V shed 3 bases, J shed 8 bases, and the junction held 11 bases outside the gene matches. The CDR3 runs to 16 residues. The germline gives CDR1 MNHEY, CDR2 SMNVEV (reference sequence). The DNA of the CDR3 is TGTGCCAGCAGTTTCCGACAGGGGGCCTTGCTGGGTACGCAGTATTTT. Translating gives CASSFRQGALLGTQYF.

This clonotype has just one count. This sequence may be a read error, since a much larger clone differs from it by one base. The V call is TRBV9, the J call TRBJ2-7; D perhaps matches TRBD1 (5 bases). Germline V lookup: CDR1 SGDLS, CDR2 YYNGEE. The CDR3 extends over 16 amino acids. V was pared by 4 bases and J by 0 bases, with 17 bases between. The CDR3: CASSIQADLSSYEQYF. Written as DNA, the CDR3 is TGTGCCAGCAGCATACAGGCCGACTTGTCCTCCTACGAGCAGTACTTC. Full variable domain (outside the CDR3, taken from reference TRBV9 and TRBJ2-7): DSGVTQTPKHLITATGQRVTLRCSPRSGDLSVYWYQQSLDQGLQFLIQYYNGEERAKGNILERFSAQQFPDLHSELNLSSLELGDSALYFCASSIQADLSSYEQYFGPGTRLTVT.

Many counts were recorded for this clonotype. The V gene is TRBV9, the J gene TRBJ2-7, with TRBD1 identical over 7 bases. This CDR3 comprises 15 residues. Unmatched junction bases numbered 4, after V lost 0 bases and J lost 1 base. Germline V CDR1 and CDR2: SGDLS, YYNGEE. The CDR3 sequence: CASSVGQGPSYEQYF. The CDR3 nucleotides are TGTGCCAGCAGCGTAGGACAGGGACCGTCCTACGAGCAGTACTTC.

This clonotype has a count of ten or more. The J gene is TRBJ2-1, the V gene TRBV7-9; 12 nucleotides align to TRBD2. From germline, CDR1 is SEHNR and CDR2 FQNEAQ (reference sequence). V lost 6 bases, J lost 8 bases, and 14 bases stayed unmatched. CDR3 length: 17 amino acids. For the CDR3, the DNA is TGTGCCAGCAGATCGCTAGCGGGGGGGCTGGGCACGGATGAGCAGTTCTTC. Translation gives CASRSLAGGLGTDEQFF.

This clonotype was seen repeatedly, ten times or more. This sequence joins TRBV7-3 and TRBJ2-3; D not certain. The CDR3 runs to 13 residues. Trimming took off 5 bases at V and 4 bases at J, with 10 bases between the two ends. The germline CDR1 and CDR2 sequences are SGHTA and FQGTGA. CDR3: CASSPRRADTQYF. The CDR3, as DNA: TGTGCCAGCAGCCCCCGAAGGGCAGATACGCAGTATTTT.

In regard to this clonotype: A clone one base away is much larger, so this may be a read error. This chain uses TRBV10-2 with TRBJ2-7; D is unresolved. This CDR3 has 15 residues. CDR1 and CDR2 (germline): WSHSY, SAAADI. The DNA of the CDR3 is TGCGACAGCAGTGAGAGGTGGCCGTACTCCTACGAGCAGTACTTC. Protein sequence: CDSSERWPYSYEQYF.

This clonotype was detected many times. This rearrangement joins TRBV20-1 to TRBJ2-3; D is possibly TRBD2 (6 bases). There are 13 residues in the CDR3. With 7 bases removed from V and 0 bases from J, the gap between germline ends came to 11 bases. Germline-derived CDR1 and CDR2 are DFQATT and SNEGSKA (reference sequence). Written as DNA, the CDR3 is TGCAGTGTTCGGGACTTCAGCACAGATACGCAGTATTTT. Translation gives CSVRDFSTDTQYF.

This clonotype was detected many times. The rearrangement links TRBV6-5 to TRBJ2-7; TRBD1 aligns across 9 bases. The junction had 3 bases not matched to a gene; V was cut back by 2 bases and J by 1 base. The CDR3 runs 15 residues. From germline, CDR1 is MNHEY and CDR2 SVGAGI. This chain's CDR3 is CASSYPGQGSYEQYF. Written as DNA, the CDR3 is TGTGCCAGCAGTTACCCCGGACAGGGGTCCTACGAGCAGTACTTC.

In this sample, this clonotype turned up many times. This sequence joins TRBV2 and TRBJ1-5, with D perhaps matching TRBD1 (6 bases). The germline CDR1 and CDR2 sequences are SNHLY and FYNNEI. The CDR3 is 13 residues long. The germline V and J ends were trimmed by 6 bases and 4 bases, with 10 bases remaining between them. In DNA, the CDR3 is TGTGCCAGCAGAGGGGGGGGGAATCAGCCCCAGCATTTT. Amino acid sequence: CASRGGGNQPQHF.

This clonotype was counted at least ten times. The rearrangement links TRBV12-3 or TRBV12-4 to TRBJ1-1, with TRBD1 matching over 7 bases. The length of the CDR3 is 14 residues. The J segment lost 1 base and the V segment lost 6 bases, leaving 5 bases of the junction unmatched. CDR3 protein: CASSLGQPNTEAFF. DNA of the CDR3: TGTGCCAGCAGCTTGGGACAGCCGAACACTGAAGCTTTCTTT.

The table lists this clonotype with many counts. The V call is TRBV18, the J call TRBJ1-1; D is perhaps TRBD1 (5 bases). V gave up 0 bases and J gave up 1 base, with 15 bases separating them. The germline V gene has CDR1 KGHSH and CDR2 LQKENI. The CDR3 length is 17 residues. The CDR3 coding sequence is TGTGCCAGCTCACCACCGAATCGGGGCGCAGGGAACACTGAAGCTTTCTTT. Translated, it gives CASSPPNRGAGNTEAFF.

By share, this clonotype counts as medium-sized (0.01 to 0.1%). V gene TRBV12-3 or TRBV12-4 combines with J gene TRBJ2-2; 11 bases are shared with TRBD2. V shed 7 bases and J 1 base; nucleotides not matched to a gene: 5. The CDR3 totals 16 residues. CDR3: CASIPGLAGNTGELFF. The CDR3 nucleotides are TGTGCCAGCATCCCTGGACTAGCGGGGAACACCGGGGAGCTGTTTTTT.

About this clonotype itself: With a much larger clone just one base away, this may be a read error. The chain recombines TRBV20-1 with TRBJ1-5; a possible D gene is TRBD2 (5 bases). The DNA end is a closer match to TRBJ2-3, so the J assignment may be wrong. The CDR3 covers 13 residues. CDR1 DFQATT and CDR2 SNEGSKA come from the germline V gene (reference sequence). CDR3 in DNA: TGCAGTGCTGGGAGCTATAGCAATCAGCCCCAGTATTTT. It yields the protein CSAGSYSNQPQYF.

The table lists this clonotype with many counts. Here the CDR3 reads CASSQVLGGLDEQYF. DNA for the CDR3: TGCGCCAGCAGCCAGGTGCTAGGGGGACTAGACGAGCAGTACTTC. The chain joins TRBV4-1 to TRBJ2-7; 8 bases fit TRBD2. Germline V gene sequence: CDR1 MGHRA, CDR2 YSYEKL. The CDR3 totals 15 residues. V shed 3 bases, J shed 5 bases, and the junction held 9 bases outside the gene matches.

This clonotype has a count of ten or more. V and J are TRBV4-2 and TRBJ2-2; perhaps D is TRBD1 or TRBD2 (5 bases each). Germline-derived CDR1 and CDR2 are LGHNA and YNFKEQ. V was cut by 0 bases and J by 6 bases, with 14 bases left in between. CDR3 size: 16 residues. The chain's CDR3 is CASSQEWGMRAGELFF. CDR3 DNA: TGTGCCAGCAGCCAAGAATGGGGCATGCGGGCCGGGGAGCTGTTTTTT.

This clonotype was detected many times. The rearrangement uses TRBV14 and TRBJ2-1; D is perhaps TRBD1 or TRBD2 (5 bases each). V was trimmed by 0 bases and J by 3 bases, leaving 12 bases between them. The CDR3 extends over 16 amino acids. Germline V lookup: CDR1 SGHDN, CDR2 FVKESK. The CDR3 region has the DNA TGTGCCAGCAGCCAAGATCGGGGCACCTTCTACAATGAGCAGTTCTTC. Its protein is CASSQDRGTFYNEQFF.